Detailed here is one TCR beta chain. Its specificity is not known. CDR3 length equals 13 residues. V lost 8 bases and J 7 bases, leaving 17 bases between the germline ends. This record belongs to a study of T cell responses to AZD1222 COVID-19 vaccine. The study's findings and limits: The donor group comprised mostly white British people and more females; the analysis possibly underestimated clonal diversity. Targets within unmutated variant regions were reportedly found for nearly half of spike-specific TCRs. Repertoire sampling occurred only after the peak T cell response.

Generated by immunoSEQ multiplex PCR, the TCRdb table keeps only in-frame clones and is missing some. The sample holds roughly 77,000 clones, nearly 90% seen once. V is TRBV12-3 or TRBV12-4 and J is TRBJ1-2; perhaps TRBD1 as D (6 bases). The material was peripheral blood, obtained on day 0 of MenACWY control vaccination. This TCR came from an adult in good health. The CDR3 DNA reads as TGTGCCAGCTCTTCAGGGGCCGGGATTGGCTACACCTTC. Translation: CASSSGAGIGYTF.